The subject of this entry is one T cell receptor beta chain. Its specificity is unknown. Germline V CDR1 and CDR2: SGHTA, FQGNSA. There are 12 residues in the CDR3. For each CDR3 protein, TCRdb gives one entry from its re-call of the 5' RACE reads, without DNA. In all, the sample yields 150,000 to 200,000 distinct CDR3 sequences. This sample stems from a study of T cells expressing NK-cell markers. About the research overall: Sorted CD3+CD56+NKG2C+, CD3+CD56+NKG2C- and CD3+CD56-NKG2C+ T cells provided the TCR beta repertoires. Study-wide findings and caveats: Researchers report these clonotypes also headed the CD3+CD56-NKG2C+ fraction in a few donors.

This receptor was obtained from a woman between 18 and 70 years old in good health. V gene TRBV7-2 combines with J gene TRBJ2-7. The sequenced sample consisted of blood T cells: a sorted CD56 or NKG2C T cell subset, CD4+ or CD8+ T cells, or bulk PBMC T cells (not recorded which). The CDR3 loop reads CASSSLSYEQYF.